This entry describes one TCR beta chain. As yet, its antigen is unknown. Measured with immunoSEQ multiplex PCR; TCRdb has only the in-frame clones, and not every one. In the table there are approximately 35,000 clones, 80% of which are singletons. V lost 5 bases to trimming and J lost 9 bases; unmatched junction nucleotides: 12. Germline CDR1 SEHNR, CDR2 FQNEAQ (reference sequence). The CDR3 covers 15 residues. This sample was taken from a study of T cells in narcolepsy. Whole-study context: Healthy controls were enrolled alongside patients with narcolepsy type 1 or type 2. Study-wide results and caveats: No autoreactive T cell clone sequences appeared in some memory CD4+ repertoires. Autoreactive clonotypes reportedly recurred in blood of same and different patients, not controls.

This rearrangement joins TRBV7-9 to TRBJ2-1; 8 bases line up with TRBD2. The receptor's source is a human donor in good health. What was sequenced was memory (CD45RA-) CD4+ T cells from blood. As DNA, the CDR3 is TGTGCCAGCAGCCCCTCCCGCCCCGCGGGAGGTGAGCAGTTCTTC. Amino acids: CASSPSRPAGGEQFF. Supplemented by reference TRBV7-9 and TRBJ2-1, the full variable domain reads DTGVSQNPRHKITKRGQNVTFRCDPISEHNRLYWYRQTLGQGPEFLTYFQNEAQLEKSRLLSDRFSAERPKGSFSTLEIQRTEQGDSAMYLCASSPSRPAGGEQFFGPGTRLTVL.